What follows are 2 T cell receptor beta chains derived from one specimen sequenced in a study of immune heterogeneity within non-small cell lung tumors. Bulk tumor gDNA, about 630 ng per sample, served as the TCR template. Several spatially distant biopsies were obtained per primary tumor intraoperatively. The study enrolled patients with untreated, newly diagnosed non-small cell lung cancer who underwent curative surgery. TCR beta CDR3 was amplified by multiplex PCR, first round approximately 9 cycles, 32 V and 13 J primers. TCRdb passed the multiplex PCR reads through MiXCR, listing each CDR3 protein once. This sample carries around 20,000 distinct CDR3 sequences, 27% of them seen once, and the ten largest clones take about 4%. Sequencing was performed on lung tumor tissue. These TCRs come from a middle-aged man with non-small cell lung cancer.

This clonotype has a count of ten or more. The chain uses TRBV11-3 and TRBJ1-2; D is uncertain. This CDR3 has 12 residues. Looked up from germline, CDR1 is SGHNT and CDR2 is YENEEA. The germline V and J ends were trimmed by 0 bases and 4 bases, with 3 bases remaining between them. The CDR3 sequence: CASSLEGYGYTF. The DNA for the CDR3 is TGTGCCAGCAGCTTAGAGGGCTATGGCTACACCTTC.

The rearrangement uses TRBV7-2 and TRBJ2-3, with D perhaps TRBD2 (5 bases). The CDR3 is 12 amino acids. Trimming pared 5 bases from V and 5 bases from J, leaving 8 bases between. CDR1 is SGHTA and CDR2 is FQGNSA in the germline V gene. CDR3 coding DNA: TGTGCCAGCAGCCGACGGGGAGATACGCAGTATTTT. It is translated as CASSRRGDTQYF. Drawing the rest from reference TRBV7-2 and TRBJ2-3, the complete variable domain is GAGVSQSPSNKVTEKGKDVELRCDPISGHTALYWYRQSLGQGLEFLIYFQGNSAPDKSGLPSDRFSAERTGGSVSTLTIQRTQQEDSAVYLCASSRRGDTQYFGPGTRLTVL.